This T cell receptor (beta chain) was retrieved from a study of T-cell reconstitution after alpha-beta-depleted transplantation in children listed by TCRdb under 2016. For context, the study as a whole: T-cell immune reconstitution after TCRalphabeta/CD19-depleted allogeneic hematopoietic cell transplantation in children was quantitatively tracked in the study by means of TCR repertoire profiling. What the research found in general, with its limitations: About two months after transplant, the apparently early recovery of alphabetaT-cell counts reportedly depended on just several hundred clones that had expanded rapidly and came from non-depleted graft cells. In some patients, the high TCRbeta diversity seen at day 60 was put down to recipient T cells and intrathymic progenitors that had survived conditioning. Hyperexpanded clone frequencies declined over subsequent months; after one year, T-cell counts and TCRbeta diversity were mostly attributed to newly produced T cells.

The germline V gene (reference sequence) sets CDR1 to LNHNV and CDR2 to YYDKDF. Between the V and J ends, shortened by 9 bases and 8 bases respectively, the junction contains 11 bases. The CDR3 numbers 11 residues from cysteine through phenylalanine. The kept DNA is CDR3 alone, 33 bases in frame from the first base. Library preparation was by PCR. The data were produced on an Illumina HiSeq 2500. TCR library preparation used molecular barcoding, with unique molecular identifiers applied to normalize quantification of the TCRbeta repertoire. TCRdb reworked the public reads: Q25 trimming with fastp, MiXCR clone assembly, productive beta chains retained. For every CDR3 protein sequence, its rows merge into one entry that carries the most common genes and DNA. The sample contains 500,000 to 600,000 distinct CDR3 sequences, roughly 30% of them found a single time. Of the sample, around a third falls within the top ten clones.

Notes on this clonotype: What this receptor recognizes is not known. Base qualities are not at hand, and no much larger clone is one base apart.

Reading the label with the study, this specimen's treatment or condition is: allogeneic hematopoietic cell transplantation with graft depleted of TCRalphabeta T cells and CD19 B cells. The transplant recipients were children given TCRalphabeta/CD19-depleted allogeneic hematopoietic cell grafts. The source is a boy younger than two with Wiskott-Aldrich syndrome, due to receive a stem cell transplant. The sequence is built from TRBV15 and TRBJ2-1; the best D guess is TRBD2, with 5 bases matching. Here the sequenced sample was PBMCs, taken before TCRalphabeta/CD19-depleted stem cell transplant. The CDR3 reads as follows: CATEGVDEQFF. In nucleotides, the sequence is TGTGCCACTGAGGGTGTCGATGAGCAGTTCTTC.